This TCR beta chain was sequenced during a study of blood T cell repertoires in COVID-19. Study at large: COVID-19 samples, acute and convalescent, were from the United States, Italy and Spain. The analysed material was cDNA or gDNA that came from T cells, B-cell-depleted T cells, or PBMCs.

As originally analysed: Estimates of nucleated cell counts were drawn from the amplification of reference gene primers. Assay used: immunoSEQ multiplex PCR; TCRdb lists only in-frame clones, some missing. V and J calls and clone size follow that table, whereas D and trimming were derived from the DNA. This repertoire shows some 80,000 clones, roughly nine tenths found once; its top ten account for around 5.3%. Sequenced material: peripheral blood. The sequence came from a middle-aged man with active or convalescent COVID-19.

The CDR3 DNA follows: TGTGCCAGCTCAGCGGGACAGGGAAGCACAGATACGCAGTATTTT. Translated: CASSAGQGSTDTQYF. The V and J genes are TRBV18 and TRBJ2-3; 9 bases match TRBD1. V lost 5 bases, J lost 0 bases, and 3 bases stayed unmatched. This CDR3 region has 15 residues. CDR1 is KGHSH, CDR2 LQKENI, per germline.